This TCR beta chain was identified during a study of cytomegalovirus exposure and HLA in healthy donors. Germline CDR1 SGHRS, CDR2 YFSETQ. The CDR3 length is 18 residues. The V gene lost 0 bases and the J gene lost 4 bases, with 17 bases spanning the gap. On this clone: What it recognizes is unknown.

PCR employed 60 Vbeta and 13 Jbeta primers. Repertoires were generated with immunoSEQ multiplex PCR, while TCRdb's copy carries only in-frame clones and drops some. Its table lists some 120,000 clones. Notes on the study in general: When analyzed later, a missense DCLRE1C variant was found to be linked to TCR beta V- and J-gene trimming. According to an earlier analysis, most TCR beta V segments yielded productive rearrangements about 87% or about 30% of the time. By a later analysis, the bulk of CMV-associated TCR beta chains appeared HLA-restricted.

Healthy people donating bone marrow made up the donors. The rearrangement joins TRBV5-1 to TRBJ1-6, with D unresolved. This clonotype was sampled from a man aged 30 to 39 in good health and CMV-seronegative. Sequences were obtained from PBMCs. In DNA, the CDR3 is TGCGCCAGCAGCTTGGGCCCAGAGCGGAAGGCGTATAATTCACCCCTCCACTTT. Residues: CASSLGPERKAYNSPLHF. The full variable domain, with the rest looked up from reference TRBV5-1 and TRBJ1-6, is KAGVTQTPRYLIKTRGQQVTLSCSPISGHRSVSWYQQTPGQGLQFLFEYFSETQRNKGNFPGRFSGRQFSNSRSEMNVSTLELGDSALYLCASSLGPERKAYNSPLHFGNGTRLTVT.